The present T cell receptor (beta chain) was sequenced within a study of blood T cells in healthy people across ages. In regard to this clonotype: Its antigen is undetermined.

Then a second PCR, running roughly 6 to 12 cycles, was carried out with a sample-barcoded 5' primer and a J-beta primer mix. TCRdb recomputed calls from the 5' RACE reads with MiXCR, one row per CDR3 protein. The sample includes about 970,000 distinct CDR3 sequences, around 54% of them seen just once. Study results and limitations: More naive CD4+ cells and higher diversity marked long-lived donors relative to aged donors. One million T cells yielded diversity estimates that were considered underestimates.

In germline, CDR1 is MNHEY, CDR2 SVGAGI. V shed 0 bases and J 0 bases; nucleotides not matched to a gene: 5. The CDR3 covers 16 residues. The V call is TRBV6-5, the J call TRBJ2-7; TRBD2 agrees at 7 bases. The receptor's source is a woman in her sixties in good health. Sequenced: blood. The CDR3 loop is CASSYSLLASSYEQYF. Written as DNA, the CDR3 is TGTGCCAGCAGTTACTCGTTACTAGCGTCCTCCTACGAGCAGTACTTC.